This T cell receptor (beta chain) was sequenced during a study of blood T cells in healthy people across ages. Whole-study findings and limits: Those diversity estimates obtained from one million T cells were thought to be underestimates. PBMC samples, being unsorted, prevented any conclusive comparison of naive and antigen-experienced cells.

A second PCR of 7 to 11 cycles used a sample-barcoded 5' primer and a J-beta primer mix. Each CDR3 protein is one row after TCRdb ran MiXCR on the 5' RACE reads. The table shows about 1,400,000 distinct CDR3 sequences, with around 55% occurring only once. Regarding this clonotype: Antigen: not known.

Drawing of peripheral blood yielded roughly 10 milliliters from each donor. The V gene's germline CDR1 is SGHRS and CDR2 YFSETQ. After removal of 4 bases from V and 7 bases from J, the junction contained 7 bases not matched to a gene. The CDR3 extends over 15 amino acids. This receptor was taken from a man younger than 35 in good health. The sample was blood. V is TRBV5-1 and J is TRBJ2-7; 14 nucleotides align to TRBD2. CDR3 nucleotide sequence: TGCGCCAGCAGCGAGGGACTAGCGGGAGAGGATGAGCAGTACTTC. Translation: CASSEGLAGEDEQYF.